One TCR beta chain is described in this entry. The data originate from a study of OX40 agonist ivuxolimab in advanced cancers. Germline values: CDR1 SGHRS, CDR2 YFSETQ. V shed 4 bases and J 4 bases; nucleotides not matched to a gene: 3. This CDR3 spans 15 amino acids. Repertoires were generated with immunoSEQ multiplex PCR, while TCRdb's copy carries only in-frame clones and drops some. The sample records almost 35,000 clones, under 80% being singletons. The receptor was isolated from an adult with an advanced solid tumor such as melanoma, head and neck, liver or kidney cancer. This chain links TRBV5-1 with TRBJ2-3, with TRBD2 matching 13 bases. The starting material was CD4+ or CD8+ T cells sorted from blood, obtained in a trial of the OX40 agonist ivuxolimab. The CDR3 here is CASSGGLAGADTQYF. The CDR3 coding sequence is TGCGCCAGCAGCGGAGGACTAGCGGGGGCAGATACGCAGTATTTT.